This TCR beta chain is drawn from a study of cytomegalovirus exposure and HLA in healthy donors. Looking at the study overall: Ancestry clustering placed 70% to 85% of a few hundred genotyped donors in the Caucasian-associated cluster. Study observations and caveats: Available immune exposure information was restricted to CMV serostatus only.

The CDR3 has 12 residues. V was cut by 2 bases and J by 7 bases, with 10 bases left in between. Per germline, CDR1 SGHNT and CDR2 YYREEE (reference sequence). It was with 60 Vbeta and 13 Jbeta primers that the PCR ran. Produced via immunoSEQ multiplex PCR; TCRdb's table is partial and in-frame only. The table shows more than 95,000 clones, with just over 75% occurring only once. A note on this clone: Antigen unknown.

The sample taken for sequencing was PBMCs. This chain joins TRBV5-4 and TRBJ2-7; D gene uncertain. The sequence derives from a man aged 40-50 years in good health and CMV-seropositive. The CDR3 DNA reads as TGTGCCAGCAGCTTAGGAGTGGAAGAGCAGTACTTC. Protein sequence: CASSLGVEEQYF.